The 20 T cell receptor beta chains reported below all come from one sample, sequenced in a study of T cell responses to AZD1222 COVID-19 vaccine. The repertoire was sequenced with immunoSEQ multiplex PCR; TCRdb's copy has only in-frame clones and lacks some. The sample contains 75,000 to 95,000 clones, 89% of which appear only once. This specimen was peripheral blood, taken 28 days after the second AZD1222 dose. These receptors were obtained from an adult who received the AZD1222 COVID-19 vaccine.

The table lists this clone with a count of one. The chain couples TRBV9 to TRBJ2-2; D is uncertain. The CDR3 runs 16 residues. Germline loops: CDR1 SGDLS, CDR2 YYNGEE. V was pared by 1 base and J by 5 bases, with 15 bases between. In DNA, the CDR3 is TGTGCCAGCAGCGTACAATCGGACCCAAGGACCGGGGAGCTGTTTTTT. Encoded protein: CASSVQSDPRTGELFF.

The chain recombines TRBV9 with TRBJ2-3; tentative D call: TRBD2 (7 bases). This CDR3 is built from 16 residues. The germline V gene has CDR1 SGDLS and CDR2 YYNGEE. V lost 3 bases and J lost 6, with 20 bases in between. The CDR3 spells CASSAEGGGAWDTQYF. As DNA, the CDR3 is TGTGCCAGCAGCGCCGAGGGGGGGGGCGCCTGGGATACGCAGTATTTT.

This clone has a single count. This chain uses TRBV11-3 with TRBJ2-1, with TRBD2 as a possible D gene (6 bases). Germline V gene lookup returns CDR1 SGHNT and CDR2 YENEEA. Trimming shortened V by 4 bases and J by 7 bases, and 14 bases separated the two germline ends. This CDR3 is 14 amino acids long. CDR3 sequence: CASSSGTGYNEQFF. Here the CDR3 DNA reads TGTGCCAGCAGCTCCGGGACTGGATATAATGAGCAGTTCTTC.

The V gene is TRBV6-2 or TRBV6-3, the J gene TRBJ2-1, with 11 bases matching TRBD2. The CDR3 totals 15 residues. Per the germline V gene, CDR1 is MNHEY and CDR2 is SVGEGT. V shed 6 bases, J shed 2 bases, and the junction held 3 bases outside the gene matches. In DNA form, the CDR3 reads TGTGCCAGCAGCTTACTAGCGGGGGCCTACAATGAGCAGTTCTTC. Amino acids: CASSLLAGAYNEQFF.

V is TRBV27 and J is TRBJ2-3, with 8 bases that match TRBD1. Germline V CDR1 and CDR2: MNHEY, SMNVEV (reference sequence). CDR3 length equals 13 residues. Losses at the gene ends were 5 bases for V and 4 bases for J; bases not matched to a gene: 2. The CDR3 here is CASSQGAPDTQYF. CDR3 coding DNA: TGTGCCAGCAGTCAGGGGGCCCCAGATACGCAGTATTTT.

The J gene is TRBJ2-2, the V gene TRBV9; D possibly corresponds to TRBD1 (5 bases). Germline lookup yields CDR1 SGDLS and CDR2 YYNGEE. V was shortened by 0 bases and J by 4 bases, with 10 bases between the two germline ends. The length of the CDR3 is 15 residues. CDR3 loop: CASSVGGRATGELFF. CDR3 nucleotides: TGTGCCAGCAGCGTAGGAGGCAGGGCCACCGGGGAGCTGTTTTTT.

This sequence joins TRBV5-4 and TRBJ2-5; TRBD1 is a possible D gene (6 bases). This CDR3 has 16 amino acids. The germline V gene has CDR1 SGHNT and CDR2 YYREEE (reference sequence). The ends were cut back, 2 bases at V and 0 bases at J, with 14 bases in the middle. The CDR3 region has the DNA TGTGCCAGCAGCTTTCCGGACAGTCCGTACCAAGAGACCCAGTACTTC. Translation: CASSFPDSPYQETQYF.

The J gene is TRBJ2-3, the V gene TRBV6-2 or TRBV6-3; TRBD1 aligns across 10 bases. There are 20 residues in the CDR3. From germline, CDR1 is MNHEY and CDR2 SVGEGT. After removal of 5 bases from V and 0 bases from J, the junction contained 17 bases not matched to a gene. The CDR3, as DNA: TGTGCCAGCAGTAACCGGGACAGGGGTTGGATAAAAGGTAGCACAGATACGCAGTATTTT. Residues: CASSNRDRGWIKGSTDTQYF.

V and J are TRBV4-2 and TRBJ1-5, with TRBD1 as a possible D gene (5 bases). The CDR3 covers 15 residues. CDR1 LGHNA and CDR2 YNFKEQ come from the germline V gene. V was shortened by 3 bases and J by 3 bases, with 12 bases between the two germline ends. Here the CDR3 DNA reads TGTGCCAGCAGCCAGCAGCAGGGTGTCAATCAGCCCCAGCATTTT. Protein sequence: CASSQQQGVNQPQHF.

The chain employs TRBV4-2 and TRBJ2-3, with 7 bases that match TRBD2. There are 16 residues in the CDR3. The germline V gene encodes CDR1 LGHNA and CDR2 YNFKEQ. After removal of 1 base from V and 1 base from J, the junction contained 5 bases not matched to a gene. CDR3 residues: CASSQGPSGGTDTQYF. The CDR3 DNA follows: TGTGCCAGCAGCCAAGGTCCGAGCGGGGGCACAGATACGCAGTATTTT.

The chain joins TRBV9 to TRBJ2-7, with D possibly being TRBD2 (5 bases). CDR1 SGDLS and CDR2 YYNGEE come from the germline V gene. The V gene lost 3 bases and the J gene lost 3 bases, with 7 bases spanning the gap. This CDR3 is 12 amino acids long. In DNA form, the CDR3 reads TGTGCCAGCAGCGCACGGGGCTACGAGCAGTACGTC. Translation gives CASSARGYEQYV.

DNA for the CDR3: TGTGCCAGTAGACCGGGATCTGGAAACACCATATATTTT. As protein: CASRPGSGNTIYF. The genes are TRBV19 and TRBJ1-3; the D is unclear. V lost 6 bases to trimming and J lost 1 base, with 7 bases between them. This CDR3 has 13 amino acids. CDR1 and CDR2 from the germline V gene are LNHDA and SQIVND (reference sequence). Full variable domain (missing parts from reference TRBV19 and TRBJ1-3): DGGITQSPKYLFRKEGQNVTLSCEQNLNHDAMYWYRQDPGQGLRLIYYSQIVNDFQKGDIAEGYSVSREKKESFPLTVTSAQKNPTAFYLCASRPGSGNTIYFGEGSWLTVV.

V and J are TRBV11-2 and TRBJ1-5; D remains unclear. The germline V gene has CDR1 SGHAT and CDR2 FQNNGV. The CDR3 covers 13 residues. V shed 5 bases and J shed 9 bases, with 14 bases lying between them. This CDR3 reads CASSPGPRGPQHF. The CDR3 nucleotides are TGTGCCAGCAGCCCCGGGCCCCGGGGGCCCCAGCATTTT.

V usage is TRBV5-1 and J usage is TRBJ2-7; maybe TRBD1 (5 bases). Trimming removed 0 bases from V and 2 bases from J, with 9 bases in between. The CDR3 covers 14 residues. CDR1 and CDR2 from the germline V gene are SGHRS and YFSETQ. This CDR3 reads CASSLAVRAYEQYF. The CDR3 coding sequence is TGCGCCAGCAGCTTGGCCGTCAGGGCCTACGAGCAGTACTTC.

The CDR3 loop reads CASSQDGGRAEYF. CDR3 in DNA: TGCGCCAGCAGCCAAGATGGGGGGCGAGCGGAGTACTTC. The chain couples TRBV4-3 to TRBJ2-7; D may be TRBD1 or TRBD2 (6 bases each). CDR1 and CDR2 (germline): LGHNA, YSLEER. The CDR3 covers 13 residues. V was trimmed by 0 bases and J by 11 bases, leaving 14 bases between them.

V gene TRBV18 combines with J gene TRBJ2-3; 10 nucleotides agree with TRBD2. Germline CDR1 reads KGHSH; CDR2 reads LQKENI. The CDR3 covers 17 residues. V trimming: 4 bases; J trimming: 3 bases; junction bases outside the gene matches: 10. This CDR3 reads CASSLPPRTSGTDTQYF. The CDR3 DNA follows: TGTGCCAGCTCACTTCCCCCGAGGACTAGCGGTACAGATACGCAGTATTTT.

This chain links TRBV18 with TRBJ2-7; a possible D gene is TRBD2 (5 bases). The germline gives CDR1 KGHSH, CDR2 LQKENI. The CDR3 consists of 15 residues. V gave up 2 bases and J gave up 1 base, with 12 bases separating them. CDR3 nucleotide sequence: TGTGCCAGCTCACCAGATCTTACGGGGTCCTACGAGCAGTACTTC. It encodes CASSPDLTGSYEQYF.

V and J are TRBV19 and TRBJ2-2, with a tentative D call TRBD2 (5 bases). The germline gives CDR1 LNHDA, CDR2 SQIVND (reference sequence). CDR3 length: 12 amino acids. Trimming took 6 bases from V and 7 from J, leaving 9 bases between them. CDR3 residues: CASRADGGELFF. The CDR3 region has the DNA TGTGCCAGTAGAGCGGATGGCGGGGAGCTGTTTTTT.

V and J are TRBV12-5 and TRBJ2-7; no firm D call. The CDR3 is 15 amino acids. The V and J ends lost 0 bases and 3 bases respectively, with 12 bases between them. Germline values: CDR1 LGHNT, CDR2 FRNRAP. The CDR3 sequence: CASGLVSGASYEQYV. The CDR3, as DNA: TGTGCTAGTGGTTTGGTAAGTGGAGCCAGCTACGAGCAGTACGTC.

CDR3 bases: TGTGCCATCAGTGAGTCATACAGGGCCTACGAGCAGTACTTC. Protein product: CAISESYRAYEQYF. The gene calls are TRBV10-3 and TRBJ2-7, with a possible D match to TRBD1 (6 bases). CDR1 and CDR2 (germline): ENHRY, SYGVKD. CDR3 length equals 14 residues. Trimming removed 0 bases from V and 2 bases from J, with 8 bases in between.